One TCR beta chain is described in this entry. Its target is not known. The data were taken from a study of cytomegalovirus exposure and HLA in healthy donors. About the study: Membership in the Caucasian-associated ancestry cluster was found for 81% of approximately 380 genotyped donors. Study-level results: In a later analysis, compared with equally common non-associated chains, HLA-associated beta chains were more expanded. The study designated about 180 TCR beta chains cytomegalovirus-associated.

Germline CDR1 reads MNHNS; CDR2 reads SASEGT. Trimming removed 6 bases at V and 3 bases at J, with 9 bases between. The CDR3 runs to 13 residues. PCR used 60 Vbeta primers and 13 Jbeta primers. Data came from immunoSEQ multiplex PCR; TCRdb stores just in-frame clones and leaves some out. The sample lists 150,000 to 200,000 clones, roughly 84% occurring once. The source is a boy younger than 18 in good health and CMV-seronegative. The sequencing input was PBMCs. This rearrangement joins TRBV6-1 to TRBJ1-5; weak D call: TRBD1 (5 bases). The CDR3 nucleotides read TGTGCCAGCAGGACAGATAACAATCAGCCCCAGCATTTT. Protein sequence: CASRTDNNQPQHF.